One and the same sample provided the 8 T cell receptor beta chains below, sequenced in a study of cytomegalovirus exposure and HLA in healthy donors. The PCR had 60 Vbeta and 13 Jbeta primers. TCRdb's copy holds only in-frame clones and misses some; the assay was immunoSEQ multiplex PCR. The sample includes about 160,000 clones, over 70% of them seen just once. What was sequenced was PBMCs. The receptors here all came from a woman aged 50 to 60 in good health and CMV-seropositive.

The rearrangement joins TRBV5-4 to TRBJ2-3; TRBD1 agrees at 9 bases. This CDR3 is 16 amino acids long. Germline V gene lookup returns CDR1 SGHNT and CDR2 YYREEE (reference sequence). V shed 5 bases and J 0 bases; nucleotides not matched to a gene: 7. Written as DNA, the CDR3 is TGTGCCAGCAGGCCGGACAGGGGACGAAGCACAGATACGCAGTATTTT. Translating it yields CASRPDRGRSTDTQYF.

This clone has just a few counts. The rearrangement links TRBV7-9 to TRBJ2-1, with 10 nucleotides matching TRBD2. V trimming: 2 bases; J trimming: 7 bases; junction bases outside the gene matches: 5. Germline V gene data show CDR1 as SEHNR and CDR2 as FQNEAQ (reference sequence). This CDR3 comprises 15 residues. Written as DNA, the CDR3 is TGTGCCAGCAGCTTACTAGCGGGAGTTGGAAATGAGCAGTTCTTC. This sequence encodes CASSLLAGVGNEQFF.

The chain employs TRBV9 and TRBJ2-7, with no clear D. Germline CDR1 and CDR2: SGDLS and YYNGEE. There are 13 residues in the CDR3. Trimming shortened V by 0 bases and J by 7 bases, and 11 bases separated the two germline ends. The CDR3: CASSVAHGWEQYF. The CDR3 region has the DNA TGTGCCAGCAGCGTAGCCCACGGGTGGGAGCAGTACTTC.

CDR3 residues: CASSPGTRGSDEQFF. In nucleotides, the CDR3 is TGTGCCAGCAGCCCAGGTACTAGAGGATCTGATGAGCAGTTCTTC. This chain joins TRBV11-1 and TRBJ2-1, with D possibly being TRBD2 (5 bases). Germline CDR1 SGHAT, CDR2 FQDESV (reference sequence). Trimming removed 5 bases from V and 8 bases from J, with 19 bases in between. The CDR3 runs to 15 residues.

The genes are TRBV29-1 and TRBJ1-3, with no clear D. This CDR3 comprises 11 residues. Germline V gives CDR1 SQVTM, CDR2 ANQGSEA. V shed 0 bases and J shed 14 bases, with 11 bases lying between them. CDR3 loop: CSVEESYSLYF. The CDR3 nucleotides are TGCAGCGTTGAAGAATCTTACTCTCTATATTTT. Filled out from reference TRBV29-1 and TRBJ1-3, the complete variable domain reads SAVISQKPSRDICQRGTSLTIQCQVDSQVTMMFWYRQQPGQSLTLIATANQGSEATYESGFVIDKFPISRPNLTFSTLTVSNMSPEDSSIYLCSVEESYSLYFGEGSWLTVV.

V and J are TRBV18 and TRBJ1-1; D perhaps matches TRBD1 (5 bases). V lost 4 bases and J lost 4, with 10 bases in between. CDR1 is KGHSH and CDR2 is LQKENI in the germline V gene. The CDR3 runs 13 residues. The CDR3 region is CASSQRGGTEAFF. The CDR3 DNA is TGTGCCAGCTCACAAAGGGGTGGCACTGAAGCTTTCTTT.

This sequence joins TRBV9 and TRBJ1-1; possibly TRBD1 for D (5 bases). Trimming removed 2 bases from V and 0 bases from J, with 14 bases in between. The length of the CDR3 is 16 residues. Germline V CDR1 and CDR2: SGDLS, YYNGEE. The CDR3 here is CASSVRPGLMNTEAFF. As DNA, the CDR3 is TGTGCCAGCAGCGTCCGACCGGGACTAATGAACACTGAAGCTTTCTTT.

V and J are TRBV5-8 and TRBJ2-7, with a weak D call TRBD2 (6 bases). Trimming took 5 bases from V and 7 from J, leaving 16 bases between them. Germline CDR1 and CDR2: SGHTS and YDEGEE. The CDR3 is 13 residues long. CDR3 sequence reads: CASSWTDAGEQYF. CDR3 nucleotide sequence: TGTGCCAGCAGTTGGACCGACGCGGGGGAGCAGTACTTC. Drawing the rest from reference TRBV5-8 and TRBJ2-7, the complete variable domain is EAGVTQSPTHLIKTRGQQATLRCSPISGHTSVYWYQQALGLGLQFLLWYDEGEERNRGNFPPRFSGRQFPNYSSELNVNALELEDSALYLCASSWTDAGEQYFGPGTRLTVT.